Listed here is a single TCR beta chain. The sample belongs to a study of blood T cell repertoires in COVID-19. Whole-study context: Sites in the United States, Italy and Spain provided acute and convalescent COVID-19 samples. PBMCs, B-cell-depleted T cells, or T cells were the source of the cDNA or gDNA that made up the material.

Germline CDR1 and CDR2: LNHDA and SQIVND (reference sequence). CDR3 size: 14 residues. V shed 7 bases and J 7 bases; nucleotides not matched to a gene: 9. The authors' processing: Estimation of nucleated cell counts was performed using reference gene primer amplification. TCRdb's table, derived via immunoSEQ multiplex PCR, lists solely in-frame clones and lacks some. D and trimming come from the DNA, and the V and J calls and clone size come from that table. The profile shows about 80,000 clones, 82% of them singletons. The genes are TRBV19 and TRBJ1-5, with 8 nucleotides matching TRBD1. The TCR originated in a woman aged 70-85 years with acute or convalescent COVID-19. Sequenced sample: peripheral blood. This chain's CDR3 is CASTPDRVKQPQHF. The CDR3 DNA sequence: TGTGCCAGTACCCCGGACAGGGTCAAACAGCCCCAGCATTTT.